Here is one TCR beta chain with its context. Its specificity is not known. The entry originates in a study of CD8+ T cells in alopecia areata. In the study overall: Treated patients were dosed with oral tofacitinib, taking 5 to 10 mg twice daily. Tofacitinib lasted 6 to 18 months, then 6 months off drug.

RNA, once extracted, was reverse transcribed into cDNA for use as the sequencing template. Assay used: immunoSEQ multiplex PCR; TCRdb lists only in-frame clones, some missing. This table holds approximately 210,000 clones, approximately 56% found once. General study points: Uncertainty about whether baseline CD8+ expansion is linked to response remains, with one nonresponder.

Germline CDR1 reads MGHRA; CDR2 reads YSYEKL. V was trimmed by 4 bases and J by 10 bases, leaving 16 bases between them. The CDR3 is made up of 13 amino acids. Treatment: oral pan-JAK inhibitor, 5-10 mg twice daily. Alopecia areata patients gave lesional scalp punch biopsies and peripheral blood samples. Sequencing used CD4+ T cells sorted from blood, obtained at week 4, from a patient treated with tofacitinib. This chain links TRBV4-1 with TRBJ1-1; TRBD1 is a possible D gene (5 bases). The sequence was collected from a human donor with alopecia areata. CDR3 sequence reads: CASSPRDIPGAFF. The CDR3 DNA reads TGCGCCAGCAGCCCCAGGGATATTCCAGGAGCTTTCTTT.